Below, 18 T cell receptor beta chains from the same sample are listed, as sequenced in a study of T cell changes during pregnancy in multiple sclerosis (dated by TCRdb to the late 2010s). Receptors were amplified or captured by the immunoSEQ multiplex PCR assay. TCRdb's version of the immuneACCESS table is confined to in-frame rearrangements and falls short of the full clone set. An unresolved V gene accounts for under half of the shortfall where checked; the remainder is of unknown origin. The sample data list under 55,000 clones, and 90% to 95% of these were observed just once. The ten largest clones add up to 0.37% of the sample. Sequenced here: CD4+ T cells from peripheral blood mononuclear cells, sampled before pregnancy. The origin of the receptors is a female donor with multiple sclerosis, enrolled in a pregnancy study.

V usage is TRBV19 and J usage is TRBJ2-7; D is perhaps TRBD1 (5 bases). The germline V gene encodes CDR1 LNHDA and CDR2 SQIVND (reference sequence). The length of the CDR3 is 16 residues. The germline V and J ends were trimmed by 4 bases and 5 bases, with 21 bases remaining between them. Here the CDR3 reads CASSSGPGSVVDEQYF. The CDR3 DNA is TGTGCCAGTAGTAGTGGGCCAGGGTCGGTTGTAGACGAGCAGTACTTC.

This clone was counted only a few times. This chain connects TRBV7-9 to TRBJ1-1; D not certain. The germline V gene encodes CDR1 SEHNR and CDR2 FQNEAQ (reference sequence). V shed 5 bases and J shed 0 bases, with 7 bases lying between them. This CDR3 spans 13 amino acids. In nucleotides, the CDR3 is TGTGCCAGCAGCGTTCAGGTGAACACTGAAGCTTTCTTT. It is translated as CASSVQVNTEAFF.

This chain connects TRBV4-3 to TRBJ2-1; D not resolved. The CDR3 consists of 16 residues. The V gene lost 0 bases and the J gene lost 0 bases, with 9 bases spanning the gap. Germline lookup yields CDR1 LGHNA and CDR2 YSLEER. CDR3 sequence reads: CASSQDSAVSYNEQFF. The CDR3 nucleotides are TGCGCCAGCAGCCAAGATTCGGCGGTCTCCTACAATGAGCAGTTCTTC.

The rearrangement uses TRBV7-3 and TRBJ2-7; TRBD1 might be the D (5 bases). With 6 bases removed from V and 3 bases from J, the gap between germline ends came to 12 bases. The germline CDR1 and CDR2 sequences are SGHTA and FQGTGA. The CDR3 length is 13 residues. CDR3: CASRVAGFYEQYF. In DNA, the CDR3 is TGTGCCAGCAGGGTGGCAGGGTTCTACGAGCAGTACTTC.

The V and J genes are TRBV5-1 and TRBJ1-5; D unresolved. Trimming shortened V by 1 base and J by 7 bases, and 12 bases separated the two germline ends. Germline CDR1 reads SGHRS; CDR2 reads YFSETQ. CDR3 size: 14 residues. The CDR3 loop is CASSLREGGQPQHF. The DNA for the CDR3 is TGCGCCAGCAGCTTGAGGGAGGGAGGACAGCCCCAGCATTTT.

The chain carries TRBV4-1 and TRBJ2-4; perhaps TRBD1 as D (6 bases). The germline V and J ends were trimmed by 1 base and 0 bases, with 13 bases remaining between them. The CDR3 is 17 amino acids. Germline loops: CDR1 MGHRA, CDR2 YSYEKL. CDR3: CASSQGGTNLAKNIQYF. The CDR3 bases are TGCGCCAGCAGCCAAGGTGGGACAAATTTAGCCAAAAACATTCAGTACTTC.

This chain connects TRBV7-2 to TRBJ2-6; possible D gene TRBD1, 6 bases. Germline lookup yields CDR1 SGHTA and CDR2 FQGNSA. The CDR3 spans 16 residues. The ends were cut back, 1 base at V and 2 bases at J, with 9 bases in the middle. In DNA, the CDR3 is TGTGCCAGCAGCTTAGTAAACAGGGCTGGGGCCAACGTCCTGACTTTC. Its protein is CASSLVNRAGANVLTF. The full variable domain, in which reference TRBV7-2 and TRBJ2-6 provide the parts outside the CDR3, is GAGVSQSPSNKVTEKGKDVELRCDPISGHTALYWYRQSLGQGLEFLIYFQGNSAPDKSGLPSDRFSAERTGGSVSTLTIQRTQQEDSAVYLCASSLVNRAGANVLTFGAGSRLTVL.

The V and J genes are TRBV28 and TRBJ1-5; D is unclear. Germline CDR1 MDHEN, CDR2 SYDVKM. Between the trimmed V and J ends, which lost 6 bases and 7 bases, there was a span of 10 bases. The length of the CDR3 is 12 residues. The CDR3 coding sequence is TGTGCCAGCAGGCAACTCCAACAGCCCCAGCATTTT. Translated, it gives CASRQLQQPQHF.

J is TRBJ1-5 and V is TRBV6-1; a possible D gene is TRBD1 (5 bases). Germline V gene data show CDR1 as MNHNS and CDR2 as SASEGT. The length of the CDR3 is 14 residues. Trimming left V 7 bases short and J 2 bases short, with 12 bases between. The CDR3 DNA is TGTGCCAGCACCCTGTGGGGGGGCAATCAGCCCCAGCATTTT. It codes for CASTLWGGNQPQHF.

V is TRBV11-2 and J is TRBJ2-1; D uncertain. V was pared by 1 base and J by 7 bases, with 11 bases between. The CDR3 extends over 14 amino acids. CDR1 and CDR2 from the germline V gene are SGHAT and FQNNGV. The CDR3 region has the DNA TGTGCCAGCAGCTTAGCCCCCGTTATGAATGAGCAGTTCTTC. Encoded protein: CASSLAPVMNEQFF.

The chain couples TRBV18 to TRBJ2-6; D might be TRBD2 (6 bases). The CDR3 covers 16 residues. Trimming cost V 5 bases and J 0 bases, with 11 bases left between them. Per germline, CDR1 KGHSH and CDR2 LQKENI. The CDR3 bases are TGTGCCAGCTCAGCGTTAGCGGACTCTGGGGCCAACGTCCTGACTTTC. Amino acid sequence: CASSALADSGANVLTF.

The genes are TRBV27 and TRBJ2-7; perhaps TRBD2 as D (6 bases). The CDR3 totals 14 residues. From germline, CDR1 is MNHEY and CDR2 SMNVEV (reference sequence). Trimming took off 6 bases at V and 3 bases at J, with 15 bases between the two ends. CDR3 residues: CASRRGGGFYEQYF. The DNA of the CDR3 is TGTGCCAGCAGACGGGGAGGTGGCTTCTACGAGCAGTACTTC.

The gene calls are TRBV5-1 and TRBJ2-3; the match to TRBD1 covers 8 bases. J gave up 7 bases and V 2 bases, and 6 bases lay outside the gene matches. The CDR3 covers 14 residues. The germline CDR1 and CDR2 sequences are SGHRS and YFSETQ. CDR3 DNA: TGCGCCAGCAGCTTTGACAGGGGACGCAATACGCAGTATTTT. Translated, it gives CASSFDRGRNTQYF.

The CDR3 protein is CASSEWSGRAETQYF. CDR3 coding DNA: TGTGCCAGCAGTGAATGGAGCGGGAGGGCCGAGACCCAGTACTTC. This chain joins TRBV25-1 and TRBJ2-5; TRBD2 matches at 10 bases. The germline V gene encodes CDR1 MGHDK and CDR2 SYGVNS. CDR3 length: 15 amino acids. V was clipped by 1 base and J by 5 bases; unmatched bases: 4. The entire variable domain, with the rest obtained from reference TRBV25-1 and TRBJ2-5, is as follows: EADIYQTPRYLVIGTGKKITLECSQTMGHDKMYWYQQDPGMELHLIHYSYGVNSTEKGDLSSESTVSRIRTEHFPLTLESARPSHTSQYLCASSEWSGRAETQYFGPGTRLLVL.

The chain has TRBV28 and TRBJ2-2; 8 positions match TRBD1. Germline assignment: CDR1 MDHEN and CDR2 SYDVKM. This CDR3 is 15 amino acids long. V was clipped by 3 bases and J by 5 bases; unmatched bases: 5. Here the CDR3 DNA reads TGTGCCAGCAGTTTTCAGGGGGCCGGAACCGGGGAGCTGTTTTTT. It encodes CASSFQGAGTGELFF.

V is TRBV7-9 and J is TRBJ1-2; 10 nucleotides match TRBD1. Germline-derived CDR1 and CDR2 are SEHNR and FQNEAQ (reference sequence). The CDR3 consists of 15 residues. The junction had 7 bases not matched to a gene; V was cut back by 3 bases and J by 6 bases. CDR3 residues: CASSLRTGGSDGYTF. CDR3 in DNA: TGTGCCAGCAGCTTGCGGACAGGGGGTTCAGATGGCTACACCTTC.

The chain recombines TRBV6-6 with TRBJ1-6; D remains unclear. CDR1 is MNHNY and CDR2 is SVGAGI in the germline V gene (reference sequence). Trimming pared 6 bases from V and 7 bases from J, leaving 13 bases between. CDR3 length equals 14 residues. The CDR3 reads CASSGNGPNSPLHF. The CDR3 bases are TGTGCCAGCAGCGGGAACGGTCCGAATTCACCCCTCCACTTT.

The chain is built from TRBV5-1 and TRBJ2-6; D ambiguous. Trimming removed 0 bases from V and 0 bases from J, with 4 bases in between. From germline, CDR1 is SGHRS and CDR2 YFSETQ. The CDR3 sequence is 15 residues long. CDR3 protein: CASSLDYSGANVLTF. DNA for the CDR3: TGCGCCAGCAGCTTGGACTACTCTGGGGCCAACGTCCTGACTTTC.